A single sample is the source of the 14 T cell receptor beta chains below, sequenced in a study of blood T cells in healthy people across ages. Primed by a sample-barcoded 5' primer and a J-beta primer mix, a second PCR proceeded for about 7 to 12 cycles. TCRdb re-called the 5' RACE reads through MiXCR, storing one row per CDR3 protein. The data show hundreds of thousands of distinct CDR3 sequences, with less than 25% seen just once and less than 9% held by the top ten. The sample was also linked to a second study, of T cells of mothers and their children.

The material sequenced was blood. Receptor source: a boy aged 10-17 years in good health.

This clonotype was recorded a few times. CDR3: CASRTNSGNTIYF. The CDR3 coding sequence is TGTGCCAGCAGGACTAACTCTGGAAACACCATATATTTT. V is TRBV12-3 or TRBV12-4 and J is TRBJ1-3; D ambiguous. CDR3 size: 13 residues. The V end lost 6 bases, the J end lost 0 bases, and 6 bases lay between the germline ends.

The V call is TRBV7-9, the J call TRBJ1-2; no clear D gene. Looked up from germline, CDR1 is SEHNR and CDR2 is FQNEAQ (reference sequence). Trimming pared 1 base from V and 4 bases from J, leaving 13 bases between. CDR3 length: 15 residues. CDR3 coding DNA: TGTGCCAGCAGCTTAGAGACAAAGTCTAGCTATGGCTACACCTTC. Protein: CASSLETKSSYGYTF.

In this sample, this clonotype turned up a few times. The chain joins TRBV5-1 to TRBJ2-7; 8 bases match TRBD2. From germline, CDR1 is SGHRS and CDR2 YFSETQ. Germline trimming cut 4 bases from V and 1 base from J; bases unmatched to any gene: 7. The CDR3 spans 15 residues. The CDR3 region has the DNA TGCGCCAGCAGCCCCCGACGCGGGGGGTCCTACGAGCAGTACTTC. Amino acids: CASSPRRGGSYEQYF.

The V call is TRBV27, the J call TRBJ2-3; TRBD2 matches at 8 bases. The CDR3 is 16 amino acids. J gave up 5 bases and V 0 bases, and 7 bases lay outside the gene matches. The germline gives CDR1 MNHEY, CDR2 SMNVEV (reference sequence). CDR3 amino acids: CASSLSWELAGDTQYF. The CDR3 DNA follows: TGTGCCAGCAGTTTATCTTGGGAGCTAGCGGGAGATACGCAGTATTTT.

V is TRBV11-2 and J is TRBJ2-5; 12 bases are shared with TRBD2. CDR1 is SGHAT and CDR2 is FQNNGV in the germline V gene. The CDR3 sequence is 16 residues long. Unmatched junction bases numbered 4, after V lost 0 bases and J lost 5 bases. The CDR3 nucleotides are TGTGCCAGCAGCTTAGATCGACTAGCGGGAGTTGAGACCCAGTACTTC. Amino acids: CASSLDRLAGVETQYF.

This chain links TRBV28 with TRBJ2-1; 8 nucleotides agree with TRBD2. The last part of the DNA fits TRBJ2-7 better; the J call may be wrong. The CDR3 sequence is 16 residues long. Germline CDR1 is MDHEN and CDR2 is SYDVKM. This CDR3 reads CASSFVRLAIPYEQYF. DNA of the CDR3: TGTGCCAGCAGTTTTGTCCGACTAGCGATTCCGTACGAGCAGTACTTC.

This clonotype came up many times. The chain links TRBV7-3 to TRBJ2-2; D uncertain. Trimming removed 0 bases from V and 0 bases from J, with 5 bases in between. The germline V gene encodes CDR1 SGHTA and CDR2 FQGTGA. This CDR3 has 15 amino acids. The CDR3 region is CASSLTGANTGELFF. CDR3 sequence (DNA): TGTGCCAGCAGCTTAACAGGAGCGAACACCGGGGAGCTGTTTTTT. Looking up the rest from reference TRBV7-3 and TRBJ2-2 gives the full variable domain: GAGVSQTPSNKVTEKGKYVELRCDPISGHTALYWYRQSLGQGPEFLIYFQGTGAADDSGLPNDRFFAVRPEGSVSTLKIQRTERGDSAVYLCASSLTGANTGELFFGEGSRLTVL.

Comment on this clonotype: This CDR3 is missing its conserved last phenylalanine or tryptophan, likely due to a read error. The chain recombines TRBV10-3 with TRBJ2-3; unclear D gene. This CDR3 spans 14 amino acids. With 0 bases removed from V and 0 bases from J, the gap between germline ends came to 4 bases. Germline CDR1 is ENHRY and CDR2 is SYGVKD. The DNA for the CDR3 is TGTGCCATCAGTGAGTCAGCTAGCACAGATACGCAGTATCTT. This codes for CAISESASTDTQYL.

The V call is TRBV6-1, the J call TRBJ2-5; D call uncertain. The ends were cut back, 2 bases at V and 3 bases at J, with 16 bases in the middle. The V gene's germline CDR1 is MNHNS and CDR2 SASEGT. CDR3 length: 16 residues. The CDR3 sequence is CASSETPNLDEETQYF. As DNA, the CDR3 is TGTGCCAGCAGTGAAACCCCCAACCTGGACGAAGAGACCCAGTACTTC.

This rearrangement joins TRBV12-3 or TRBV12-4 to TRBJ2-6; TRBD1 is a possible D gene (6 bases). V was pared by 2 bases and J by 3 bases, with 8 bases between. The CDR3 is 15 residues long. CDR3 in DNA: TGTGCCAGCAGTTTAAAAGGGGGTGGGGCCAACGTCCTGACTTTC. Its protein is CASSLKGGGANVLTF.

V gene TRBV6-2 or TRBV6-3 combines with J gene TRBJ1-5; 7 nucleotides align to TRBD1. The CDR3 runs to 13 residues. V shed 10 bases and J 4 bases; nucleotides not matched to a gene: 7. The germline V gene has CDR1 MNHEY and CDR2 SVGEGT. The CDR3 DNA reads TGTGCCAACAAGACAGGGACAAATCAGCCCCAGCATTTT. Translating gives CANKTGTNQPQHF.

In its sample, this clonotype was seen a few times. The chain uses TRBV27 and TRBJ2-5, with D unresolved. The ends were cut back, 5 bases at V and 4 bases at J, with 11 bases in the middle. Germline CDR1 and CDR2: MNHEY and SMNVEV (reference sequence). This CDR3 spans 13 amino acids. The CDR3 DNA is TGTGCCAGCAGTCTAATGGGTTCAGAGACCCAGTACTTC. This translates into CASSLMGSETQYF.

This clonotype was observed a handful of times. For the CDR3, the DNA is TGTGCCAGCACTGGCCTAGCGGGGTCAGAGACCCAGTACTTC. This translates into CASTGLAGSETQYF. The rearrangement joins TRBV2 to TRBJ2-5; 9 bases fit TRBD2. The CDR3 loop spans 14 amino acids. Germline V gene data show CDR1 as SNHLY and CDR2 as FYNNEI. Germline trimming cut 7 bases from V and 4 bases from J; bases unmatched to any gene: 7.

This clonotype occurred a few times. This sequence joins TRBV4-3 and TRBJ2-7; D possibly uses TRBD1 or TRBD2 (5 bases each). There are 15 residues in the CDR3. Trimming stripped 0 bases from V and 4 bases from J, with 13 bases between. Germline V gene data show CDR1 as LGHNA and CDR2 as YSLEER. The CDR3 reads CASSQEGDRSYEQYF. DNA for the CDR3: TGCGCCAGCAGCCAAGAGGGGGATCGTAGTTACGAGCAGTACTTC.